Below, 23 T cell receptor beta chains from the same sample are listed, as sequenced in a study of regulatory T cells in long-lasting Graves disease. Combining iRepertoire HTBI primers with Arm-PCR of CDR3 regions, the authors built TCR beta libraries. One entry per CDR3 protein results from TCRdb running MiXCR on the multiplex PCR reads. This table has 500,000 to 700,000 distinct CDR3 sequences, around 15% appearing once. Time point denoted: newly diagnosed GD, antithyroid drugs for less than 3 months. Researchers made the TCR library from RNA that was extracted from PBMCs. The same sample was also used in a study of T cells in Graves' hyperthyroidism and ophthalmopathy.

Specimen: peripheral blood mononuclear cells (PBMCs), collected at new diagnosis, from a patient treated with antithyroid drugs. Receptor source: a woman in her thirties with Graves disease.

The rearrangement links TRBV7-3 to TRBJ2-1; TRBD2 matches 13 bases. CDR1 is SGHTA, CDR2 FQGTGA, per germline. This CDR3 has 16 residues. The V and J ends lost 5 bases and 4 bases, in that order; junction bases with no gene match: 5. In nucleotides, the CDR3 is TGTGCCAGCAGCCCGACTAGCGGGAGGAAGTACAATGAGCAGTTCTTC. It specifies CASSPTSGRKYNEQFF.

This clonotype was counted a few times. The V and J genes are TRBV24-1 and TRBJ2-1; no firm D call. The CDR3 has 14 amino acids. V dropped 7 bases and J dropped 2 bases, with 11 bases sitting between them. Germline CDR1 is KGHDR and CDR2 is SFDVKD. CDR3 loop: CATSEAPPYNEQFF. The CDR3 DNA reads as TGTGCCACCAGCGAGGCCCCCCCCTACAATGAGCAGTTCTTC.

This clonotype was picked up many times. J is TRBJ2-1 and V is TRBV3-1, with 8 bases matching TRBD1. CDR1 and CDR2 (germline): LGHDT, YNNKEL (reference sequence). The CDR3 is made up of 13 amino acids. V gave up 5 bases and J gave up 6 bases; unmatched junction bases: 3. CDR3 nucleotides: TGTGCCAGCAGCAGGCAGGGGGCCAATGAGCAGTTCTTC. Residues: CASSRQGANEQFF.

Ten or more counts support this clonotype. V and J are TRBV19 and TRBJ2-7; D remains unclear. The CDR3 length is 13 residues. With 6 bases removed from V and 1 base from J, the gap between germline ends came to 10 bases. The germline V gene encodes CDR1 LNHDA and CDR2 SQIVND (reference sequence). The CDR3 coding sequence is TGTGCCAGTAGCCCCGACCAGTCCTACGAGCAGTACTTC. Translated, it gives CASSPDQSYEQYF.

The gene calls are TRBV5-8 and TRBJ1-4; 9 nucleotides agree with TRBD1. The CDR3 runs 14 residues. The V segment lost 4 bases and the J segment 8 bases; nucleotides outside the gene matches: 6. Per germline, CDR1 SGHTS and CDR2 YDEGEE. The CDR3 sequence: CASSEGQGGEKLFF. The CDR3 DNA reads as TGTGCCAGCAGCGAGGGACAGGGTGGCGAAAAACTGTTTTTT.

This clonotype was observed at least ten times. The rearrangement links TRBV28 to TRBJ2-7; 7 bases fit TRBD1. V was pared by 7 bases and J by 2 bases, with 2 bases of the junction left unmatched. Germline loops: CDR1 MDHEN, CDR2 SYDVKM. This CDR3 comprises 12 residues. CDR3 DNA sequence: TGTGCCAGCACCGGGACAGCCTACGAGCAGTACTTC. Translating it yields CASTGTAYEQYF.

This clonotype showed up many times. This rearrangement joins TRBV28 to TRBJ2-7; D might be TRBD2 (6 bases). CDR1 and CDR2 from the germline V gene are MDHEN and SYDVKM. V shed 7 bases and J shed 7 bases, with 14 bases lying between them. There are 12 residues in the CDR3. CDR3 sequence reads: CASNWGVGEQYF. In DNA form, the CDR3 reads TGTGCCAGCAACTGGGGGGTTGGTGAGCAGTACTTC.

This clonotype was counted at least ten times. The V gene is TRBV27, the J gene TRBJ1-2; D remains unclear. The germline V gene has CDR1 MNHEY and CDR2 SMNVEV (reference sequence). This CDR3 spans 13 amino acids. V gave up 3 bases and J gave up 0 bases, with 5 bases separating them. CDR3 bases: TGTGCCAGCAGTTTTAACACTAACTATGGCTACACCTTC. This gives the protein CASSFNTNYGYTF.

The chain employs TRBV28 and TRBJ2-7; D is ambiguous. V lost 2 bases and J lost 5, with 10 bases in between. Per germline, CDR1 MDHEN and CDR2 SYDVKM. The CDR3 consists of 13 residues. In DNA, the CDR3 is TGTGCCAGCAGTTTACTCAGTAGGAACGAGCAGTACTTC. Protein: CASSLLSRNEQYF.

The chain has TRBV18 and TRBJ2-7; the D gene is possibly TRBD1 (6 bases). CDR1 and CDR2 from the germline V gene are KGHSH and LQKENI. The CDR3 consists of 14 residues. V lost 3 bases and J 1 base, leaving 10 bases between the germline ends. The CDR3 DNA sequence: TGTGCCAGCTCACCGATGCAGGGGTCCTACGAGCAGTACTTC. This codes for CASSPMQGSYEQYF.

The chain couples TRBV24-1 to TRBJ2-3, with D hard to call. V gave up 5 bases and J gave up 1 base, with 12 bases separating them. CDR1 is KGHDR, CDR2 SFDVKD, per germline. The CDR3 runs 15 residues. CDR3 region: CATSAARRRTDTQYF. The CDR3 nucleotides read TGTGCCACCAGTGCGGCCAGGCGGCGCACAGATACGCAGTATTTT.

This clonotype has at least ten counts. The V gene is TRBV28, the J gene TRBJ2-7, with D maybe TRBD1 (5 bases). CDR3 length: 14 residues. V gave up 4 bases and J gave up 0 bases, with 10 bases separating them. The V gene's germline CDR1 is MDHEN and CDR2 SYDVKM. CDR3 in DNA: TGTGCCAGCAGTTGGCCAGGGTACTCCTACGAGCAGTACTTC. Protein sequence: CASSWPGYSYEQYF. Based on the CDR3 plus reference TRBV28 and TRBJ2-7, the full variable domain is DVKVTQSSRYLVKRTGEKVFLECVQDMDHENMFWYRQDPGLGLRLIYFSYDVKMKEKGDIPEGYSVSREKKERFSLILESASTNQTSMYLCASSWPGYSYEQYFGPGTRLTVT.

At least ten counts were recorded for this clonotype. The J gene is TRBJ2-3, the V gene TRBV24-1; a possible D gene is TRBD1 (5 bases). Deletions cut 8 bases from V and 0 bases from J, with 14 bases between. Germline CDR1 and CDR2: KGHDR and SFDVKD. The CDR3 covers 15 residues. This CDR3 is CATKGISGSTDTQYF. CDR3 DNA: TGTGCCACCAAAGGCATCTCAGGGAGCACAGATACGCAGTATTTT.

This clonotype was counted only a few times. This chain joins TRBV27 and TRBJ1-5; no clear D gene. Deletions cut 4 bases from V and 7 bases from J, with 11 bases between. Germline CDR1 and CDR2: MNHEY and SMNVEV (reference sequence). This CDR3 contains 13 residues. In DNA, the CDR3 is TGTGCCAGCAGTTGGGCCCTTTACCAGCCCCAGCATTTT. This translates into CASSWALYQPQHF.

This clonotype was observed a handful of times. The gene calls are TRBV6-1 and TRBJ2-3; D call uncertain. The CDR3 length is 15 residues. Looked up from germline, CDR1 is MNHNS and CDR2 is SASEGT. V gave up 6 bases and J gave up 9 bases, with 22 bases separating them. The CDR3 DNA reads as TGTGCCAGCAGCCCAAACTCGTATATTAGAAACACGCAGTATTTT. Protein sequence: CASSPNSYIRNTQYF.

This clonotype was seen repeatedly, ten times or more. This chain joins TRBV14 and TRBJ2-5; D is unresolved. Germline CDR1 SGHDN, CDR2 FVKESK. The V end was cut by 2 bases, the J end by 6 bases, with 13 bases between. This CDR3 spans 14 amino acids. In DNA, the CDR3 is TGTGCCAGCAGCCAACTGACGCAGGCGAAGACCCAGTACTTC. This gives the protein CASSQLTQAKTQYF.

The rearrangement joins TRBV10-1 to TRBJ2-2, with D possibly TRBD1 on 5 matching bases. V lost 8 bases to trimming and J lost 4 bases, with 17 bases between them. Germline V gene data show CDR1 as WNHNN and CDR2 as SYGVQD (reference sequence). The CDR3 contains 15 residues. CDR3 sequence (DNA): TGCGCCAGCGCTATACTAACAGGATTCACCGGGGAGCTGTTTTTT. This gives the protein CASAILTGFTGELFF.

Many counts were recorded for this clonotype. This rearrangement joins TRBV7-9 to TRBJ2-1; D call uncertain. The CDR3 is 14 residues long. Trimming removed 7 bases from V and 0 bases from J, with 10 bases in between. The V gene's germline CDR1 is SEHNR and CDR2 FQNEAQ (reference sequence). CDR3 sequence: CASMADSSYNEQFF. CDR3 nucleotides: TGTGCCAGCATGGCGGATAGCTCCTACAATGAGCAGTTCTTC.

The chain uses TRBV4-1 and TRBJ2-3; 7 bases agree with TRBD2. CDR3 length equals 20 residues. The germline V gene encodes CDR1 MGHRA and CDR2 YSYEKL. J gave up 7 bases and V 0 bases, and 22 bases lay outside the gene matches. CDR3 DNA sequence: TGCGCCAGCAGCCAAGACCCCCGCGGCGGCGGGAGCCCTCGCCGAAATACGCAGTATTTT. Protein sequence: CASSQDPRGGGSPRRNTQYF.

This clonotype has at least ten counts. This chain uses TRBV27 with TRBJ1-1, with D possibly TRBD1 on 5 matching bases. The V gene's germline CDR1 is MNHEY and CDR2 SMNVEV (reference sequence). The V and J ends lost 3 bases and 1 base respectively, with 12 bases between them. The length of the CDR3 is 15 residues. The CDR3 loop reads CASSFSNTGNTEAFF. The CDR3 nucleotides read TGTGCCAGCAGTTTCTCCAACACAGGGAACACTGAAGCTTTCTTT.

This clonotype was counted many times. The CDR3 coding sequence is TGTGCCAGCAGACCCCGGGGCGTTGAGACCCAGTACTTC. It yields the protein CASRPRGVETQYF. The gene calls are TRBV28 and TRBJ2-5; D might be TRBD1 or TRBD2, each matching 5 bases. The CDR3 totals 13 residues. CDR1 and CDR2 from the germline V gene are MDHEN and SYDVKM. V was clipped by 6 bases and J by 5 bases, with 13 bases between them.

This clonotype was observed a single time. The CDR3 DNA reads TGCGCCAGCAGCCAAGATTTGGCTTCCTATGGCTACACCTTC. Its protein product is CASSQDLASYGYTF. The gene calls are TRBV4-1 and TRBJ1-2; D ambiguous. The germline V and J ends were trimmed by 0 bases and 4 bases, with 9 bases remaining between them. Germline lookup yields CDR1 MGHRA and CDR2 YSYEKL. This CDR3 has 14 amino acids.

V and J are TRBV27 and TRBJ2-3, with TRBD2 identical over 11 bases. The germline V gene encodes CDR1 MNHEY and CDR2 SMNVEV (reference sequence). The CDR3 sequence is 14 residues long. J was trimmed by 6 bases and V by 8 bases; bases with no gene match: 7. CDR3 amino acids: CASRRLAGRDTQYF. In nucleotides, the CDR3 is TGTGCCAGCCGACGACTAGCGGGACGTGATACGCAGTATTTT.